This TCR beta chain was obtained from a study of T cell responses to AZD1222 COVID-19 vaccine (dated by TCRdb to the early 2020s). For context, the study as a whole: AZD1222 recipients with second doses at about 4 weeks or about 12 weeks were pooled, because spike-specific TCR depth and breadth did not differ between schedules. A total of just over 230 trial participants underwent TCR sequencing, of whom nearly 210 had received two doses of AZD1222 and around 25 had received two doses of the MenACWY control vaccine. Enrollment into the trials was organized by age into subgroups of 18-55, 56-69 and 70-plus years, and those subgroups contained roughly 140, 27 and 60 TCR-sequenced participants, respectively. Broad study findings and their caveats: The 56-69-year group was small, and its depth increase did not reach significance, likely because of low power. Participants were mostly white British, with more females than males. The authors suggested clonal diversity may have been underestimated. Conclusions about previously exposed vaccinees were limited because only 6 or 7 AZD1222 recipients were SARS-CoV-2 seropositive at baseline. After two AZD1222 doses, spike-specific TCR breadth and depth were significantly higher than at day 0 and than in MenACWY recipients. Because no day 14 peak-response samples were available, the repertoires could be characterized only after the peak T cell response. Vaccine-associated CD4 TCRs spanned the whole spike protein, with dominant responses in regions 160-218 and 743-854. Reportedly, close to half of the unique spike-specific TCRs recognized epitopes lying outside the regions that are mutated in the B.1.351 and B.1.1.7 variants.

The CDR3 holds 15 amino acids from the cysteine to the phenylalanine. Of all the DNA, just the CDR3 is kept, 45 bases in frame from base 1. According to the germline V gene (reference sequence), CDR1 reads LGHDT and CDR2 reads YNNKEL. The germline V end is reduced by 4 bases and the J end by 11 bases; junction bases left unmatched: 15. For this clone: Its recognized antigen is unknown. No base quality information exists; no much larger clone differs at one position.

This specimen's time point label, interpreted: baseline before first vaccination. Samples from vaccinated people were obtained from the UK trials COV001 and COV002, which included a single-blind randomized controlled phase 2/3 trial of AZD1222 (ChAdOx1 nCoV-19) in healthy adults. For TCRbeta chain sequencing, PBMC samples were collected from trial participants at day 0 and at day 28 after the second dose. The CDR3 regions of human TCRbeta chains were analyzed by immunosequencing. Under the source paper's analysis protocol: TCRs in the repertoires were compared against a reference library of SARS-CoV-2-specific TCRs that had been generated with the MIRA antigen-specificity platform. Breadth was defined as the fraction of unique TCRs that were SARS-CoV-2-associated. Depth was defined as the fraction of total T cells that were SARS-CoV-2-associated. Using the MIRA data, each spike-specific TCR was mapped to the spike region that the TCR reacts to and placed in a CD4 or CD8 class. Log10-transformed breadth and depth values were compared by one-way ANOVA with Sidak's multiple comparisons tests. TCRdb's version of the immuneACCESS table is confined to in-frame rearrangements and falls short of the full clone set. An unresolved V gene accounts for under half of the shortfall where checked; the remainder is of unknown origin. V and J calls and clone size are as listed in that table; D and trimming were resolved from the DNA. The sample records 80,000 or so clones, roughly 85% of which are singletons. The biggest ten clones account for over 1.2% of the sample.

This TCR was recovered from an adult in good health. The receptor chain draws on TRBV3-1 (or the pseudogene TRBV3-2) and TRBJ1-2; 8 of the junction bases match TRBD1. This specimen was peripheral blood, taken on day 0 of AZD1222 vaccination. The bases are TGTGCCAGCAGCCTTCGGACAGGGAAGGGGATGGGATACACCTTC. It specifies CASSLRTGKGMGYTF.